The 3 T cell receptor beta chains given below trace back to one sample, sequenced in a study of beta chain features in type 1 diabetes. Reverse transcribing all isolated RNA meant expressed TCRB transcripts were sequenced. The table came from immunoSEQ multiplex PCR; TCRdb's copy has only in-frame clones and leaves some out. The sample yields 350,000 to 450,000 clones, about 15% seen once. Material: naive CD4+ T cells from blood. Receptors were obtained from a woman aged 18-29 years in good health.

This clone was found a few times. The rearrangement joins TRBV18 to TRBJ2-5; TRBD1 matches 10 bases. The CDR3 spans 16 residues. Looked up from germline, CDR1 is KGHSH and CDR2 is LQKENI. The ends lost 3 bases at V and 2 bases at J; junction bases unmatched: 6. CDR3 in DNA: TGTGCCAGCTCACCGCCCGGGACAGGGGTTCAAGAGACCCAGTACTTC. This sequence encodes CASSPPGTGVQETQYF.

The rearrangement uses TRBV5-1 and TRBJ2-7; D may be TRBD1 (6 bases). CDR1 and CDR2 from the germline V gene are SGHRS and YFSETQ. The CDR3 is 16 amino acids. Trimming stripped 1 base from V and 3 bases from J, with 17 bases between. CDR3 DNA sequence: TGCGCCAGCAGCTTGTCGGGTGCAGGGGACCACTACGAGCAGTACTTC. This codes for CASSLSGAGDHYEQYF.

This clone was seen a handful of times. This rearrangement joins TRBV28 to TRBJ2-3, with TRBD2 identical over 14 bases. Germline V gives CDR1 MDHEN, CDR2 SYDVKM. This CDR3 region has 16 residues. J lost 5 bases, V lost 5 bases, and 6 bases had no gene match. Written as DNA, the CDR3 is TGTGCCAGCAGTGTGGGACTAGCGGGAGCGAAAGATACGCAGTATTTT. As protein: CASSVGLAGAKDTQYF.